The 23 T cell receptor beta chains reported below all come from one sample, sequenced in a study of shared clonotypes between healthy human individuals. Data came from immunoSEQ multiplex PCR; TCRdb stores just in-frame clones and leaves some out. The sample contains roughly 640,000 clones, 74% of which appear only once. Source material: memory CD4+ T cells sorted from blood. Subset defined: CD45RA-negative fraction. The receptors stem from a woman aged 30 to 39 in good health.

The rearrangement joins TRBV6-5 to TRBJ1-5, with D maybe TRBD1 (6 bases). This CDR3 has 14 residues. Trimming took 3 bases from V and 4 from J, leaving 10 bases between them. Germline loops: CDR1 MNHEY, CDR2 SVGAGI. This CDR3 is CASSYGGGNQPQHF. In DNA, the CDR3 is TGTGCCAGCAGTTATGGAGGGGGGAATCAGCCCCAGCATTTT.

This sequence joins TRBV28 and TRBJ1-2; a weak D match, TRBD1 (6 bases). Germline-derived CDR1 and CDR2 are MDHEN and SYDVKM. This CDR3 contains 14 residues. Trimming took off 1 base at V and 5 bases at J, with 11 bases between the two ends. The CDR3 region is CASSLSGTPYGYTF. The CDR3 region has the DNA TGTGCCAGCAGTTTATCAGGGACACCATATGGCTACACCTTC.

As regards this clone: This same CDR3 is encoded by further DNA sequences in the sample. V and J are TRBV19 and TRBJ1-1; TRBD1 agrees at 7 bases. Germline lookup yields CDR1 LNHDA and CDR2 SQIVND (reference sequence). J was trimmed by 2 bases and V by 4 bases; bases with no gene match: 1. The CDR3 is made up of 13 amino acids. In DNA form, the CDR3 reads TGTGCCAGTAGTAGACAGGGTAACACTGAAGCTTTCTTT. Its translation: CASSRQGNTEAFF.

This chain links TRBV27 with TRBJ2-1; 11 bases match TRBD1. The germline gives CDR1 MNHEY, CDR2 SMNVEV (reference sequence). The CDR3 has 19 amino acids. V was clipped by 6 bases and J by 0 bases; unmatched bases: 13. CDR3 bases: TGTGCCAGCAGCCGAATCTGGACAGGGGGCTCAAGCTCCTACAATGAGCAGTTCTTC. Translation gives CASSRIWTGGSSSYNEQFF.

The rearrangement joins TRBV18 to TRBJ1-1; D gene unclear. The germline CDR1 and CDR2 sequences are KGHSH and LQKENI. This CDR3 region has 16 residues. V lost 3 bases and J lost 0, with 14 bases in between. The CDR3 DNA is TGTGCCAGCTCACCGTACGGTGCCGCTATGAACACTGAAGCTTTCTTT. It codes for CASSPYGAAMNTEAFF. The whole variable domain, remainder taken from reference TRBV18 and TRBJ1-1, is NAGVMQNPRHLVRRRGQEARLRCSPMKGHSHVYWYRQLPEEGLKFMVYLQKENIIDESGMPKERFSAEFPKEGPSILRIQQVVRGDSAAYFCASSPYGAAMNTEAFFGQGTRLTVV.

Details on this clone: Other DNA sequences in this sample translate to the same CDR3. The J gene is TRBJ1-5, the V gene TRBV9; D gene unclear. The CDR3 extends over 14 amino acids. CDR1 SGDLS and CDR2 YYNGEE come from the germline V gene. V lost 0 bases and J 0 bases, leaving 4 bases between the germline ends. CDR3 sequence (DNA): TGTGCCAGCAGCGTAGGATATAGCAATCAGCCCCAGCATTTT. The encoded protein is CASSVGYSNQPQHF.

The rearrangement links TRBV18 to TRBJ2-5, with 10 positions matching TRBD2. The CDR3 is 15 amino acids. J was trimmed by 4 bases and V by 0 bases; bases with no gene match: 2. Per germline, CDR1 KGHSH and CDR2 LQKENI. The CDR3 bases are TGTGCCAGCTCACCACCGGCTAGCGGGAGAGAGACCCAGTACTTC. Its translation is CASSPPASGRETQYF. Variable domain in full (rest from reference TRBV18 and TRBJ2-5): NAGVMQNPRHLVRRRGQEARLRCSPMKGHSHVYWYRQLPEEGLKFMVYLQKENIIDESGMPKERFSAEFPKEGPSILRIQQVVRGDSAAYFCASSPPASGRETQYFGPGTRLLVL.

There are a few counts of this clone. The genes are TRBV6-1 and TRBJ2-5; D possibly uses TRBD1 or TRBD2 (7 bases each). This CDR3 comprises 14 residues. The germline CDR1 and CDR2 sequences are MNHNS and SASEGT. Trimming took off 10 bases at V and 5 bases at J, with 20 bases between the two ends. CDR3 DNA: TGTGCCACGGGGAGACAGGGAGGGTTCGAGACCCAGTACTTC. Protein product: CATGRQGGFETQYF.

A word on this clone: Other DNA sequences within the sample encode an identical CDR3. The chain is built from TRBV7-9 and TRBJ1-1, with a weak D call TRBD1 (5 bases). CDR1 and CDR2 (germline): SEHNR, FQNEAQ (reference sequence). Trimming took off 2 bases at V and 2 bases at J, with 9 bases between the two ends. The CDR3 extends over 14 amino acids. The DNA of the CDR3 is TGTGCCAGCAGCTTACAGGGTGGTAACACTGAAGCTTTCTTT. This codes for CASSLQGGNTEAFF.

The rearrangement links TRBV7-3 to TRBJ1-1; D ambiguous. The CDR3 is 15 residues long. V was clipped by 2 bases and J by 2 bases, with 12 bases between them. CDR1 is SGHTA, CDR2 FQGTGA, per germline. The CDR3 nucleotides read TGTGCCAGCAGCTTATCTCCGGGATCTAACACTGAAGCTTTCTTT. The encoded protein is CASSLSPGSNTEAFF.

The rearrangement links TRBV2 to TRBJ2-7; perhaps TRBD1 as D (5 bases). V lost 7 bases, J lost 2 bases, and 6 bases lay in between. Germline V gene sequence: CDR1 SNHLY, CDR2 FYNNEI. The CDR3 sequence is 11 residues long. CDR3 sequence: CASTGPYEQYF. As DNA, the CDR3 is TGTGCCAGCACAGGGCCCTACGAGCAGTACTTC.

This clone was counted a single time. The chain joins TRBV15 to TRBJ2-1, with a weak D call TRBD2 (6 bases). From germline, CDR1 is LNHNV and CDR2 YYDKDF (reference sequence). The CDR3 spans 14 residues. Trimming stripped 1 base from V and 6 bases from J, with 10 bases between. CDR3 loop: CATSRGMGGNEQFF. The CDR3 bases are TGTGCCACCAGCAGAGGGATGGGGGGCAATGAGCAGTTCTTC.

The genes are TRBV5-1 and TRBJ2-2, with D maybe TRBD2 (6 bases). Germline-derived CDR1 and CDR2 are SGHRS and YFSETQ. The CDR3 runs 16 residues. Trimming shortened V by 4 bases and J by 0 bases, and 13 bases separated the two germline ends. The CDR3 bases are TGCGCCAGCAGCCTCACCGGGAGACCGAACACCGGGGAGCTGTTTTTT. As protein: CASSLTGRPNTGELFF.

This clone has only one observation. The chain couples TRBV11-2 to TRBJ2-2; 7 nucleotides match TRBD2. The trim removed 3 bases at V and 7 bases at J, leaving 20 bases unmatched. The germline V gene has CDR1 SGHAT and CDR2 FQNNGV. The CDR3 covers 19 residues. CDR3 bases: TGTGCCAGCAGCTTCGCCTTTTGGCGGGAGAGATCCCGCGTCGGGGAGCTGTTTTTT. This sequence encodes CASSFAFWRERSRVGELFF.

V gene TRBV19 combines with J gene TRBJ2-2; D remains ambiguous. Deletions cut 0 bases from V and 6 bases from J, with 17 bases between. Germline V CDR1 and CDR2: LNHDA, SQIVND (reference sequence). This CDR3 region has 17 residues. The CDR3 nucleotides are TGTGCCAGTAGTATAGAATCATATGTTTTGAGCGCCGGGGAGCTGTTTTTT. This sequence encodes CASSIESYVLSAGELFF.

Comments on this clone: Other DNA sequences of this sample code for an identical CDR3. This chain links TRBV5-4 with TRBJ1-5; D gene unclear. Per germline, CDR1 SGHNT and CDR2 YYREEE (reference sequence). The CDR3 is 15 residues long. Trimming pared 0 bases from V and 0 bases from J, leaving 7 bases between. For the CDR3, the DNA is TGTGCCAGCAGCTTGGGAGGAAATAGCAATCAGCCCCAGCATTTT. Amino acids: CASSLGGNSNQPQHF. The full variable domain, with the rest looked up from reference TRBV5-4 and TRBJ1-5, is ETGVTQSPTHLIKTRGQQVTLRCSSQSGHNTVSWYQQALGQGPQFIFQYYREEENGRGNFPPRFSGLQFPNYSSELNVNALELDDSALYLCASSLGGNSNQPQHFGDGTRLSIL.

V gene TRBV5-1 combines with J gene TRBJ2-5, with TRBD1 identical over 8 bases. The germline V gene has CDR1 SGHRS and CDR2 YFSETQ. V dropped 0 bases and J dropped 2; count of bases not matched to a gene: 6. The CDR3 sequence is 16 residues long. The CDR3 sequence is CASSLVQGAPQETQYF. In nucleotides, the CDR3 is TGCGCCAGCAGCTTGGTCCAGGGGGCCCCACAAGAGACCCAGTACTTC.

This clone turned up a few times. The chain uses TRBV7-2 and TRBJ1-2; D gene ambiguous. The V end was cut by 1 base, the J end by 7 bases, with 10 bases between. The CDR3 covers 13 residues. Germline loops: CDR1 SGHTA, CDR2 FQGNSA. The CDR3 nucleotides are TGTGCCAGCAGCTTAGGCTTAAGGGTTGGCTACACCTTC. It yields the protein CASSLGLRVGYTF.

This chain uses TRBV10-1 with TRBJ2-3; TRBD2 agrees at 8 bases. The CDR3 runs to 14 residues. Losses at the gene ends were 6 bases for V and 2 bases for J; bases not matched to a gene: 4. Germline V gene sequence: CDR1 WNHNN, CDR2 SYGVQD (reference sequence). CDR3 loop: CASSLAGHTDTQYF. CDR3 in DNA: TGCGCCAGCAGCTTAGCGGGGCACACAGATACGCAGTATTTT.

The rearrangement links TRBV15 to TRBJ2-5; D gene unclear. The germline gives CDR1 LNHNV, CDR2 YYDKDF (reference sequence). The CDR3 runs 15 residues. Trimming left V 1 base short and J 1 base short, with 10 bases between. CDR3 sequence reads: CATSRVIGFQETQYF. In DNA form, the CDR3 reads TGTGCCACCAGCAGAGTTATCGGCTTCCAAGAGACCCAGTACTTC.

The gene calls are TRBV21-1 and TRBJ1-1. TRBV21-1 is classified as a pseudogene. The CDR3 is made up of 12 amino acids. This CDR3 is CASSLRNTEAFF. DNA for the CDR3: TGTGCCAGCAGCCTCCGGAACACTGAAGCTTTCTTT.

V and J are TRBV7-2 and TRBJ2-2; D remains unclear. This CDR3 is built from 14 residues. Germline-derived CDR1 and CDR2 are SGHTA and FQGNSA. With 3 bases removed from V and 7 bases from J, the gap between germline ends came to 12 bases. CDR3 sequence (DNA): TGTGCCAGCAGCTTCTCGCGGTCCAACGGGGAGCTGTTTTTT. As protein: CASSFSRSNGELFF.

To note about this clone: Other nucleotide sequences in the sample specify the same CDR3. The rearrangement uses TRBV7-2 and TRBJ2-6; D not certain. Trimming pared 1 base from V and 0 bases from J, leaving 4 bases between. The CDR3 spans 15 residues. Germline V lookup: CDR1 SGHTA, CDR2 FQGNSA. CDR3 in DNA: TGTGCCAGCAGCTTAGGAGGCTCTGGGGCCAACGTCCTGACTTTC. As protein: CASSLGGSGANVLTF.